The 14 T cell receptor beta chains in this list originate from one sample, sequenced in a study of control samples from healthy donors and cancer patients. The repertoire was sequenced with immunoSEQ multiplex PCR; TCRdb's copy has only in-frame clones and lacks some. The profile shows 55,000 to 90,000 clones, 84% of them singletons. What was sequenced was blood. All receptors come from a man between 45 and 60 years old in good health.

V gene TRBV9 combines with J gene TRBJ2-5, with D possibly TRBD1 on 6 matching bases. The V end lost 10 bases, the J end lost 2 bases, and 12 bases lay between the germline ends. Per the germline V gene, CDR1 is SGDLS and CDR2 is YYNGEE. The CDR3 totals 12 residues. CDR3 region: CARRQGQETQYF. The CDR3 DNA sequence: TGTGCCCGTCGTCAGGGGCAAGAGACCCAGTACTTC.

The rearrangement joins TRBV28 to TRBJ1-1; no definite D call. The CDR3 consists of 16 residues. Per germline, CDR1 MDHEN and CDR2 SYDVKM. Between the trimmed V and J ends, which lost 1 base and 0 bases, there was a span of 12 bases. The DNA of the CDR3 is TGTGCCAGCAGTTTATCCCCCGGGATGGTGAACACTGAAGCTTTCTTT. This sequence encodes CASSLSPGMVNTEAFF.

In DNA form, the CDR3 reads TGCGCCAGCAGCCAAGATGGAGGGAGGGGTGAAAAACTGTTTTTT. As protein: CASSQDGGRGEKLFF. V and J are TRBV4-3 and TRBJ1-4; tentative D call: TRBD1 (5 bases). The CDR3 has 15 amino acids. V was trimmed by 0 bases and J by 7 bases, leaving 12 bases between them. Germline assignment: CDR1 LGHNA and CDR2 YSLEER.

This chain links TRBV11-3 with TRBJ2-5; D ambiguous. The CDR3 spans 12 residues. V shed 1 base and J shed 6 bases, with 6 bases lying between them. From germline, CDR1 is SGHNT and CDR2 YENEEA. Here the CDR3 reads CASSLVMKTQYF. The CDR3 DNA is TGTGCCAGCAGCTTAGTCATGAAGACCCAGTACTTC.

The V call is TRBV7-2, the J call TRBJ1-2; D call uncertain. The length of the CDR3 is 15 residues. The ends were cut back, 1 base at V and 6 bases at J, with 15 bases in the middle. Germline CDR1 SGHTA, CDR2 FQGNSA. CDR3 residues: CASSLDGYTGDGYTF. In DNA form, the CDR3 reads TGTGCCAGCAGCTTAGACGGATACACTGGGGATGGCTACACCTTC.

The rearrangement joins TRBV5-4 to TRBJ2-1, with 8 bases fitting TRBD2. CDR1 SGHNT and CDR2 YYREEE come from the germline V gene (reference sequence). V lost 2 bases, J lost 0 bases, and 1 base stayed unmatched. The CDR3 has 15 amino acids. The CDR3 DNA reads TGTGCCAGCAGCTTACGGGGGGGCTCCTACAATGAGCAGTTCTTC. It yields the protein CASSLRGGSYNEQFF.

The chain joins TRBV4-3 to TRBJ2-5; perhaps TRBD2 as D (6 bases). Germline V lookup: CDR1 LGHNA, CDR2 YSLEER. The V and J ends lost 1 base and 5 bases respectively, with 26 bases between them. This CDR3 comprises 19 residues. CDR3 in amino acids: CASSQALRGLTSVGETQYF. CDR3 nucleotide sequence: TGCGCCAGCAGCCAAGCCTTGCGGGGACTTACGTCAGTCGGGGAGACCCAGTACTTC.

This chain links TRBV10-3 with TRBJ2-7, with TRBD2 identical over 9 bases. With V trimmed by 3 bases and J by 7 bases, 19 bases remained unmatched. The length of the CDR3 is 18 residues. Germline CDR1 ENHRY, CDR2 SYGVKD. The CDR3 nucleotides read TGTGCCATCAGTGAATCTGACCGAGGACTAGCGAACCTACGTGAGCAGTACTTC. Its protein product is CAISESDRGLANLREQYF.

The chain employs TRBV5-6 and TRBJ1-2; the D gene is possibly TRBD1 (5 bases). The CDR3 sequence is 16 residues long. Trimming shortened V by 0 bases and J by 2 bases, and 14 bases separated the two germline ends. Germline CDR1 SGHDT, CDR2 YYEEEE. The CDR3 is CASSLAGRVSNYGYTF. The CDR3 DNA sequence: TGTGCCAGCAGCTTGGCCGGCAGGGTCTCCAACTATGGCTACACCTTC.

The chain combines TRBV7-3 with TRBJ2-3; tentatively, D is TRBD1 (5 bases). V dropped 0 bases and J dropped 2 bases, with 9 bases sitting between them. Germline values: CDR1 SGHTA, CDR2 FQGTGA. The CDR3 is 15 residues long. The CDR3: CASSLTGRNTDTQYF. CDR3 bases: TGTGCCAGCAGCTTAACGGGGCGAAACACAGATACGCAGTATTTT. Combining the CDR3 with reference TRBV7-3 and TRBJ2-3 gives the whole variable domain GAGVSQTPSNKVTEKGKYVELRCDPISGHTALYWYRQSLGQGPEFLIYFQGTGAADDSGLPNDRFFAVRPEGSVSTLKIQRTERGDSAVYLCASSLTGRNTDTQYFGPGTRLTVL.

This clone was counted a single time. This sequence joins TRBV7-2 and TRBJ1-2; D is uncertain. Germline V gives CDR1 SGHTA, CDR2 FQGNSA. Trimming left V 0 bases short and J 0 bases short, with 5 bases between. The CDR3 runs to 14 residues. The CDR3 is CASSLAGTNYGYTF. CDR3 DNA: TGTGCCAGCAGCTTAGCAGGGACTAACTATGGCTACACCTTC.

V and J are TRBV12-3 or TRBV12-4 and TRBJ2-5; D ambiguous. The CDR3 extends over 12 amino acids. V shed 3 bases and J shed 5 bases, with 7 bases lying between them. CDR3 in DNA: TGTGCCAGCAGTTTTTCTTTGGAGACCCAGTACTTC. Translated, it gives CASSFSLETQYF.

CDR3 residues: CASSPPTGTYEQYF. CDR3 bases: TGTGCCAGCTCACCACCGACAGGCACCTACGAGCAGTACTTC. V is TRBV18 and J is TRBJ2-7; tentative D call: TRBD1 (6 bases). The CDR3 runs to 14 residues. Germline loops: CDR1 KGHSH, CDR2 LQKENI. V was clipped by 0 bases and J by 2 bases, with 8 bases between them.

The rearrangement links TRBV5-1 to TRBJ2-7; 7 bases are a match to TRBD2. CDR1 is SGHRS, CDR2 YFSETQ, per germline. The CDR3 length is 15 residues. V shed 4 bases and J 0 bases; nucleotides not matched to a gene: 7. The CDR3 is CASSPRTRSSYEQYF. CDR3 in DNA: TGCGCCAGCAGCCCTCGGACTAGAAGCTCCTACGAGCAGTACTTC.